The sequence of this T cell receptor (beta chain) was determined in a study of T cell responses to AZD1222 COVID-19 vaccine. Study-wide points: Researchers report vaccine-associated CD4 TCRs spanning spike, with dominance at 160-218 and 743-854. A reported finding is that nearly half of spike-specific TCRs target unmutated variant regions.

Measured with immunoSEQ multiplex PCR; TCRdb has only the in-frame clones, and not every one. The data show about 48,000 clones, with around 91% seen just once and roughly 5% held by the top ten. CDR3 length: 13 amino acids. Trimming took off 4 bases at V and 2 bases at J, with 6 bases between the two ends. Germline CDR1 reads SGHDT; CDR2 reads YYEEEE. Turning to this clone: Antigen: not known.

The source was peripheral blood, collected 28 days after the second AZD1222 dose. This rearrangement joins TRBV5-6 to TRBJ2-2; D is unresolved. The TCR was taken from an adult who received the AZD1222 COVID-19 vaccine. The CDR3 is CASSQRNTGELFF. The DNA for the CDR3 is TGTGCCAGCAGCCAGAGAAACACCGGGGAGCTGTTTTTT. The entire variable domain, with the rest obtained from reference TRBV5-6 and TRBJ2-2, is as follows: DAGVTQSPTHLIKTRGQQVTLRCSPKSGHDTVSWYQQALGQGPQFIFQYYEEEERQRGNFPDRFSGHQFPNYSSELNVNALLLGDSALYLCASSQRNTGELFFGEGSRLTVL.